This T cell receptor beta chain was sequenced for a study of graft-versus-host responses after intestinal transplantation. Study-level information: Induction with anti-thymocyte globulin, then tacrolimus and steroids for 2 to 3 years, was given to all recipients.

Comment on this clone: Its antigen is unknown.

Data came from immunoSEQ multiplex PCR; TCRdb stores just in-frame clones and leaves some out. The profile covers 75,000 to 100,000 clones, with around 86% appearing a single time and around 1.4% taken by the ten largest. Study results and caveats: Within the allografts of patients who had graft-donor T cell macrochimerism, graft-versus-host to host-versus-graft clonal ratios were high.

The material sequenced was PBMCs, taken 255 days after intestinal transplant. The clonotype was recovered from a human patient who received an intestinal transplant, so some T cells may come from the graft donor.

The CDR3, as DNA: TGTGCCAGCAGCAAACCGGGACAGATATACAATGAGCAGTTCTTC. It encodes CASSKPGQIYNEQFF. The J gene is TRBJ2-1, the V gene TRBV7-2; 7 bases map to TRBD1. The V and J ends lost 5 bases and 4 bases, in that order; junction bases with no gene match: 8. This CDR3 contains 15 residues. The V gene's germline CDR1 is SGHTA and CDR2 FQGNSA.